Below, 32 T cell receptor beta chains from the same sample are listed, as sequenced in a study of T cell clonality in common variable immunodeficiency. The method was immunoSEQ multiplex PCR; TCRdb's version includes in-frame clones alone and lacks a portion of them. The data show about 81,000 clones, with none appearing a single time. The sequenced sample consisted of peripheral blood mononuclear cells. The receptors originated from a person aged 18-70 years in good health.

In the case of this clone: Read sequence stops 3 residues before the CDR3 end, and the germline J gene provides the missing end. The chain links TRBV11-2 to TRBJ2-2; unclear D gene. The V gene's germline CDR1 is SGHAT and CDR2 FQNNGV. The V gene lost 0 bases and the J gene lost 6 bases, with 5 bases spanning the gap. The CDR3 is made up of 13 amino acids. The sequenced CDR3 bases are TGTGCCAGCAGCTTAGATCGGGCCGGGGAG. Encoded protein: CASSLDRAGE. The full CDR3 is CASSLDRAGELFF.

The sample holds many counts of this clone. The DNA ends 3 residues before the CDR3 does, and the rest of the CDR3 is filled in from the germline J gene. The chain joins TRBV10-2 to TRBJ2-5; D is possibly TRBD1 (6 bases). There are 15 residues in the CDR3. Germline CDR1 is WSHSY and CDR2 is SAAADI. Trimming left V 3 bases short and J 2 bases short, with 13 bases between. The CDR3 region is CASSDEGEWQETQYF. The covered CDR3 bases are TGCGCCAGCAGTGATGAGGGGGAATGGCAAGAGACC.

This clone was picked up many times. The read is 3 residues too short to cover the CDR3 end, so that end is filled in from the germline J gene. The V and J genes are TRBV11-2 and TRBJ1-1; D is ambiguous. CDR1 and CDR2 from the germline V gene are SGHAT and FQNNGV. V was cut by 4 bases and J by 1 base, with 7 bases left in between. This CDR3 has 13 amino acids. CDR3 in amino acids: CASSSSENTEAFF. The DNA read from the CDR3 is TGTGCCAGCAGCTCCAGCGAGAACACTGAA.

This clone came up many times. The read halts 3 residues ahead of the CDR3 end, with the missing end drawn from the germline J gene. The V call is TRBV20-1, the J call TRBJ1-5, with a tentative D call TRBD1 (6 bases). The CDR3 length is 15 residues. CDR1 and CDR2 (germline): DFQATT, SNEGSKA (reference sequence). V lost 2 bases and J lost 2, with 13 bases in between. The CDR3 region is CSARRGMDGNQPQHF. The DNA read from the CDR3 is TGCAGTGCTAGAAGGGGGATGGATGGCAATCAGCCC.

Many counts were recorded for this clone. Sequencing ends 3 residues short of the CDR3 end; the germline J gene provides the rest. The rearrangement uses TRBV27 and TRBJ2-1; 8 bases agree with TRBD2. The CDR3 totals 18 residues. Germline V gene lookup returns CDR1 MNHEY and CDR2 SMNVEV (reference sequence). V lost 0 bases, J lost 4 bases, and 11 bases stayed unmatched. The CDR3 loop is CASSLSLLLAGAYNEQFF. CDR3 bases read: TGTGCCAGCAGTTTATCGCTCCTCCTAGCGGGCGCATACAATGAG.

This clone occurred many times. Read data end 3 residues before the CDR3 end; the end is taken from the germline J gene. The rearrangement joins TRBV5-1 to TRBJ1-1; D gene unclear. CDR3 length: 14 residues. Germline V gene data show CDR1 as SGHRS and CDR2 as YFSETQ. With 0 bases removed from V and 4 bases from J, the gap between germline ends came to 10 bases. The CDR3 protein is CASSLDTVATEAFF. The part of the CDR3 DNA that was read is TGCGCCAGCAGCTTGGACACGGTAGCCACTGAA.

There are many counts of this clone. The DNA ends 3 residues before the CDR3 does, and the rest of the CDR3 is filled in from the germline J gene. The chain joins TRBV28 to TRBJ2-7, with unresolved D. V lost 6 bases and J lost 2, with 8 bases in between. The length of the CDR3 is 12 residues. The germline CDR1 and CDR2 sequences are MDHEN and SYDVKM. CDR3 loop: CASRSSAYEQYF. The sequenced part of the CDR3 DNA is TGTGCCAGCAGGTCATCAGCCTACGAG.

This clone has ten or more counts. The read ends 3 residues before the CDR3 terminus; that terminus is restored from the germline J gene. J is TRBJ2-3 and V is TRBV20-1; 8 positions agree with TRBD1. The length of the CDR3 is 15 residues. After removal of 5 bases from V and 4 bases from J, the junction contained 11 bases not matched to a gene. CDR1 and CDR2 from the germline V gene are DFQATT and SNEGSKA (reference sequence). The CDR3 spells CSARGQGGRPDTQYF. The DNA read from the CDR3 is TGCAGTGCTCGCGGACAGGGAGGTCGCCCAGATACG.

In this sample, this clone turned up many times. The CDR3 end falls 3 residues outside the read, so it is completed with the germline J gene. The chain carries TRBV6-4 and TRBJ2-3; no firm D call. The V end was cut by 6 bases, the J end by 2 bases, with 15 bases between. Per germline, CDR1 MRHNA and CDR2 SNTAGT. The CDR3 extends over 15 amino acids. The covered CDR3 bases are TGTGCCAGCAGATTTAGTGGGCAGTACACAGATACG. Amino acid sequence: CASRFSGQYTDT. The entire CDR3 protein reads CASRFSGQYTDTQYF.

This clone showed up just a few times. The CDR3 is cut off 3 residues early in the read; its end comes from the germline J gene. The chain combines TRBV7-8 with TRBJ1-2, with a possible D match to TRBD1 (5 bases). Germline CDR1 and CDR2: SGHVS and FQNEAQ. The CDR3 covers 15 residues. V lost 6 bases, J lost 1 base, and 15 bases lay in between. Here the CDR3 reads CASRYAGGDNYGYTF. The CDR3 bases that were read are TGTGCCAGCAGATACGCCGGGGGAGATAACTATGGC. Full variable domain (missing parts from reference TRBV7-8 and TRBJ1-2): GAGVSQSPRYKVAKRGQDVALRCDPISGHVSLFWYQQALGQGPEFLTYFQNEAQLDKSGLPSDRFFAERPEGSVSTLKIQRTQQEDSAVYLCASRYAGGDNYGYTFGSGTRLTVV.

With regard to this clone: The DNA ends 3 residues before the CDR3 does, and the rest of the CDR3 is filled in from the germline J gene. The chain links TRBV19 to TRBJ2-5; D gene ambiguous. Germline V gene lookup returns CDR1 LNHDA and CDR2 SQIVND (reference sequence). The V end was cut by 4 bases, the J end by 5 bases, with 8 bases between. The length of the CDR3 is 12 residues. CDR3 amino acids: CASSTLAETQYF. The sequenced CDR3 bases are TGTGCCAGTAGTACACTTGCGGAGACC.

This clone showed up many times. The DNA ends 3 residues before the CDR3 does, and the rest of the CDR3 is filled in from the germline J gene. The genes are TRBV29-1 and TRBJ1-1; no definite D call. The CDR3 runs 13 residues. The germline V gene encodes CDR1 SQVTM and CDR2 ANQGSEA. Trimming stripped 3 bases from V and 0 bases from J, with 8 bases between. The DNA read from the CDR3 is TGCAGCGTTGACCGGACTCTGAACACTGAA. This encodes CSVDRTLNTE. From start to end, the CDR3 is CSVDRTLNTEAFF.

There are many counts of this clone. The read ends 3 residues early relative to the CDR3; the germline J gene fills the gap. V and J are TRBV20-1 and TRBJ2-2; a weak D match, TRBD1 (5 bases). V gave up 4 bases and J gave up 5 bases, with 11 bases separating them. The CDR3 extends over 13 amino acids. The germline V gene encodes CDR1 DFQATT and CDR2 SNEGSKA (reference sequence). The CDR3 DNA, read in part, is TGCAGTGCTAAAAATCAGGGAACCGGGGAG. Translating gives CSAKNQGTGE. The whole CDR3 reads CSAKNQGTGELFF.

This clone came up many times. The CDR3 end lies 3 residues beyond the end of the read and is filled in from the germline J gene. The V gene is TRBV5-5, the J gene TRBJ1-1; 7 bases align to TRBD1. The CDR3 consists of 13 residues. The trim removed 4 bases at V and 4 bases at J, leaving 4 bases unmatched. Germline CDR1 and CDR2: SGHKS and YYEKEE (reference sequence). The DNA read from the CDR3 is TGTGCCAGCAGCATAGGGGGCTTCACTGAA. Protein: CASSIGGFTE. The whole CDR3 sequence reads CASSIGGFTEAFF. Full variable domain (rest looked up from reference TRBV5-5 and TRBJ1-1): DAGVTQSPTHLIKTRGQQVTLRCSPISGHKSVSWYQQVLGQGPQFIFQYYEKEERGRGNFPDRFSARQFPNYSSELNVNALLLGDSALYLCASSIGGFTEAFFGQGTRLTVV.

This clone was seen repeatedly, ten times or more. The observed sequence ends 3 residues before the CDR3 terminus, with the missing tail filled in from the germline J gene. The chain carries TRBV29-1 and TRBJ1-2; D remains ambiguous. CDR1 and CDR2 from the germline V gene are SQVTM and ANQGSEA. The CDR3 sequence is 13 residues long. Trimming removed 6 bases from V and 2 bases from J, with 13 bases in between. Incomplete CDR3 DNA: TGCAGCGTCTTGCGGGCTGAGAACTATGGC. This gives the protein CSVLRAENYG. The entire CDR3 is CSVLRAENYGYTF.

This clone was detected ten times or more. The CDR3 is cut off 3 residues early in the read; its end comes from the germline J gene. V is TRBV7-2 and J is TRBJ2-7; D perhaps matches TRBD1 (6 bases). The CDR3 runs to 13 residues. Germline V gene sequence: CDR1 SGHTA, CDR2 FQGNSA. Trimming removed 3 bases at V and 3 bases at J, with 9 bases between. The covered CDR3 bases are TGTGCCAGCAGCTTTGGGACATACTACGAG. Translated: CASSFGTYYE. The full CDR3 sequence reads CASSFGTYYEQYF.

This clone appeared many times. Sequencing ends 3 residues short of the CDR3 end; the germline J gene provides the rest. The chain joins TRBV7-3 to TRBJ2-3; a possible D gene is TRBD2 (6 bases). The CDR3 runs to 12 residues. The ends were cut back, 5 bases at V and 8 bases at J, with 11 bases in the middle. Germline V gene data show CDR1 as SGHTA and CDR2 as FQGTGA. The sequenced part of the CDR3 DNA is TGTGCCAGCAGCCAACGGAGGGGTACG. Translated, it gives CASSQRRGT. The whole CDR3 sequence is CASSQRRGTQYF.

This clone was detected ten times or more. Sequencing ends 3 residues short of the CDR3 end; the germline J gene provides the rest. The V gene is TRBV6-2 or TRBV6-3, the J gene TRBJ2-5, with 9 bases aligning to TRBD2. The V and J ends lost 6 bases and 2 bases, in that order; junction bases with no gene match: 7. This CDR3 comprises 15 residues. Germline V gene lookup returns CDR1 MNHEY and CDR2 SVGEGT. The CDR3 reads CASRRAGGRQETQYF. The sequenced part of the CDR3 DNA is TGTGCCAGCAGGCGCGCGGGAGGGCGGCAAGAGACC.

This clone was picked up many times. The CDR3 goes on 3 residues after the read ends, and that part is filled in from the germline J gene. The chain couples TRBV19 to TRBJ2-7, with 8 bases aligning to TRBD1. With 7 bases clipped from V and 3 bases from J, the junction kept 8 bases outside the gene matches. This CDR3 is 14 amino acids long. Germline V CDR1 and CDR2: LNHDA, SQIVND (reference sequence). The CDR3 loop reads CASNGAGGVYEQYF. CDR3 DNA, as far as it was read: TGTGCCAGTAACGGGGCAGGGGGCGTCTACGAG.

In its sample, this clone was seen many times. CDR3: CASSPTSGSSYEQYF. The CDR3 DNA, read in part, is TGTGCCAGCAGCCCCACTAGCGGTAGCTCCTACGAG. The chain couples TRBV7-9 to TRBJ2-7; TRBD2 matches 8 bases. The read terminates 3 residues before the CDR3 end, so the remaining end is supplied by the germline J gene. With V trimmed by 5 bases and J by 0 bases, 6 bases remained unmatched. The germline V gene encodes CDR1 SEHNR and CDR2 FQNEAQ (reference sequence). CDR3 length: 15 amino acids.

This clone was detected a few times. The CDR3 end lies 3 residues beyond the end of the read and is filled in from the germline J gene. The V gene is TRBV11-3, the J gene TRBJ2-3; D perhaps matches TRBD2 (5 bases). CDR3 length equals 14 residues. Looked up from germline, CDR1 is SGHNT and CDR2 is YENEEA. Trimming removed 5 bases from V and 1 base from J, with 10 bases in between. The CDR3 region is CASSLSGRTDTQYF. CDR3 bases read: TGTGCCAGCAGCCTGAGCGGTCGCACAGATACG.

This clone appeared many times. The read terminates 3 residues before the CDR3 end, so the remaining end is supplied by the germline J gene. V is TRBV6-2 or TRBV6-3 and J is TRBJ2-7; perhaps TRBD2 as D (6 bases). The CDR3 extends over 15 amino acids. Germline CDR1 is MNHEY and CDR2 is SVGEGT. V was cut by 6 bases and J by 0 bases, with 15 bases left in between. CDR3 DNA (partial): TGTGCCAGCAGGCCCGGGACTCCGAGCTCCTACGAG. This encodes CASRPGTPSSYE. The whole CDR3 is CASRPGTPSSYEQYF.

The sample holds many counts of this clone. Read sequence stops 3 residues before the CDR3 end, and the germline J gene provides the missing end. The rearrangement uses TRBV19 and TRBJ1-5; 7 bases are a match to TRBD1. The CDR3 spans 14 residues. From germline, CDR1 is LNHDA and CDR2 SQIVND (reference sequence). V was clipped by 7 bases and J by 0 bases; unmatched bases: 3. The sequenced part of the CDR3 DNA is TGTGCCAGTAAACAGGGGCCTAGCAATCAGCCC. It yields the protein CASKQGPSNQP. The entire CDR3 is CASKQGPSNQPQHF.

This clone was observed many times. The CDR3 end falls 3 residues outside the read, so it is completed with the germline J gene. The chain uses TRBV20-1 and TRBJ2-5; 8 bases match TRBD1. The ends lost 7 bases at V and 3 bases at J; junction bases unmatched: 10. Germline V lookup: CDR1 DFQATT, CDR2 SNEGSKA (reference sequence). CDR3 length equals 14 residues. The CDR3 bases that were read are TGCAGTGTTGCTAGGCCGGGACAGGAAGAGACC. As protein: CSVARPGQEET. The full-length CDR3 reads as CSVARPGQEETQYF.

This clone was seen at least ten times. The sequence runs out 3 residues before the end of the CDR3; the remainder is reconstructed from the germline J gene. The chain uses TRBV19 and TRBJ1-5; 8 nucleotides agree with TRBD1. Losses at the gene ends were 4 bases for V and 3 bases for J; bases not matched to a gene: 2. The CDR3 is 14 residues long. Germline CDR1 LNHDA, CDR2 SQIVND (reference sequence). The CDR3 bases that were read are TGTGCCAGTAGTACGACAGGGGCCAATCAGCCC. This encodes CASSTTGANQP. The entire CDR3 is CASSTTGANQPQHF.

This clone was picked up many times. The missing CDR3 end, 3 residues past where the read stops, is filled in from the germline J gene. The rearrangement uses TRBV6-2 or TRBV6-3 and TRBJ2-2; TRBD1 is a possible D gene (6 bases). The CDR3 length is 14 residues. The V end was cut by 10 bases, the J end by 1 base, with 13 bases between. The germline V gene has CDR1 MNHEY and CDR2 SVGEGT. The CDR3 bases that were read are TGTGCCACCCTCACAGGGAGGAACACCGGGGAG. It specifies CATLTGRNTGE. The entire CDR3 protein is CATLTGRNTGELFF.

This clone showed up many times. The CDR3 goes on 3 residues after the read ends, and that part is filled in from the germline J gene. This chain joins TRBV19 and TRBJ2-1, with 9 bases aligning to TRBD1. This CDR3 comprises 14 residues. V was pared by 7 bases and J by 5 bases, with 6 bases of the junction left unmatched. Germline CDR1 is LNHDA and CDR2 is SQIVND (reference sequence). CDR3 region: CASTRTGVHNEQFF. The DNA read from the CDR3 is TGTGCCAGTACCCGGACAGGGGTACACAATGAG.

This clone was seen ten or more times. Sequencing ends 3 residues short of the CDR3 end; the germline J gene provides the rest. The chain combines TRBV18 with TRBJ2-2; 9 bases are shared with TRBD1. V shed 5 bases and J 2 bases; nucleotides not matched to a gene: 3. Germline V gives CDR1 KGHSH, CDR2 LQKENI. CDR3 length equals 15 residues. CDR3 protein: CASSSDRGNTGELFF. The covered CDR3 bases are TGTGCCAGCTCATCGGACAGGGGAAACACCGGGGAG.

This clone was found many times. The read ends 3 residues before the CDR3 terminus; that terminus is restored from the germline J gene. The chain carries TRBV20-1 and TRBJ2-7; 12 nucleotides agree with TRBD2. Trimming took 6 bases from V and 3 from J; bases not matched to a gene: 15. In germline, CDR1 is DFQATT, CDR2 SNEGSKA (reference sequence). CDR3 length: 17 amino acids. CDR3 sequence reads: CSARRSTSGSLSYEQYF. CDR3 DNA, as far as it was read: TGCAGTGCCAGACGATCGACTAGCGGGAGTCTAAGCTACGAG.

This clone has a count of ten or more. The read halts 3 residues ahead of the CDR3 end, with the missing end drawn from the germline J gene. This rearrangement joins TRBV30 to TRBJ2-7, with 11 bases aligning to TRBD2. Germline V lookup: CDR1 GTSNPN, CDR2 SVGIG (reference sequence). V lost 3 bases and J lost 6; bases outside the gene matches: 13. The CDR3 sequence is 16 residues long. The CDR3 DNA, read in part, is TGTGCCTGGAGCGGTCAACTAGCGGGAGTTTCCCCCGAG. This gives the protein CAWSGQLAGVSPE. The complete CDR3 sequence is CAWSGQLAGVSPEQYF.

This clone was recorded at least ten times. The CDR3 end falls 3 residues outside the read, so it is completed with the germline J gene. The chain carries TRBV28 and TRBJ2-7; 8 bases match TRBD2. Germline values: CDR1 MDHEN, CDR2 SYDVKM. Losses at the gene ends were 5 bases for V and 2 bases for J; bases not matched to a gene: 8. The CDR3 is 15 amino acids. The CDR3 sequence: CASSQVAGTPYEQYF. The part of the CDR3 DNA that was read is TGTGCCAGCAGTCAGGTAGCGGGAACCCCCTACGAG.

This clone was counted between two and nine times. The CDR3 end lies 3 residues beyond the end of the read and is filled in from the germline J gene. V usage is TRBV23-1 and J usage is TRBJ1-1, with D maybe TRBD1 (6 bases). TRBV23-1 is an ORF, and what it does is uncertain. The CDR3 length is 19 residues. Trimming stripped 0 bases from V and 1 base from J, with 21 bases between. The covered CDR3 bases are TGCGCCAGCAGTCAATCCAAACTACTACAGGGAGATACGAACACTGAA. Protein: CASSQSKLLQGDTNTE. In full, the CDR3 is CASSQSKLLQGDTNTEAFF.